This T cell receptor (beta chain) emerged from a study of T cell responses to AZD1222 COVID-19 vaccine. Germline lookup yields CDR1 LNHNV and CDR2 YYDKDF (reference sequence). This CDR3 spans 15 amino acids. Trimming cost V 0 bases and J 5 bases, with 13 bases left between them. Data came from immunoSEQ multiplex PCR; TCRdb stores just in-frame clones and leaves some out. The data show about 70,000 clones, with around 83% seen just once and approximately 9.8% held by the top ten. The clonotype was recovered from an adult in good health. The chain is built from TRBV15 and TRBJ1-1; D is ambiguous. The starting material was peripheral blood, obtained on day 0 of AZD1222 vaccination. The CDR3 coding sequence is TGTGCCACCAGCAGAGATGCGATGCGGGAGACTGAAGCTTTCTTT. Residues: CATSRDAMRETEAFF.